This T cell receptor beta chain was captured by sequencing in a study of blood T cell repertoires in COVID-19. Seattle researchers signed up patients amid active infection and tracked them longitudinally. In the original analysis: Amplification from reference gene primers served as the basis for estimated nucleated cell counts. Profiled with immunoSEQ multiplex PCR; TCRdb holds only in-frame clones, not every one. From that table come the V and J calls and clone size; the DNA was used to work out D and trimming. Of 150,000 or so clones listed, 85% to 90% are singletons. CDR1 and CDR2 from the germline V gene are SGDLS and YYNGEE. The CDR3 has 14 residues. V was trimmed by 4 bases and J by 5 bases, leaving 14 bases between them.

The sequencing sample was made of peripheral blood. This receptor was taken from a man aged 18 to 29 with COVID-19, enrolled during active disease. This sequence joins TRBV9 and TRBJ2-3, with D possibly TRBD2 on 6 matching bases. The CDR3 DNA follows: TGTGCCAGCAGCACACCAGCGGGCATAGATACGCAGTATTTT. Translation gives CASSTPAGIDTQYF.